This T cell receptor (beta chain) was captured by sequencing in a study of T cell responses to AZD1222 COVID-19 vaccine. Overall study: Second doses at about 4 or about 12 weeks were pooled. Study-wide findings and caveats: In the spike-specific TCR repertoire, nearly half reportedly target unmutated variant regions.

This clone occurred once. Antigen unknown. Assay: immunoSEQ multiplex PCR; the TCRdb copy retains only in-frame clones and omits some. The sample includes 95,000 to 130,000 clones, approximately 93% of them seen just once. This TCR was recovered from an adult in good health. The material was peripheral blood, obtained on day 0 of AZD1222 vaccination.

In nucleotides, the CDR3 is TGTGCCAGCAGCACAGGGACAGGGTATAACTATGGCTACACCTTC. It encodes CASSTGTGYNYGYTF. J is TRBJ1-2 and V is TRBV5-6, with 9 bases that match TRBD1. V was clipped by 4 bases and J by 1 base; unmatched bases: 5. The CDR3 covers 15 residues. CDR1 SGHDT and CDR2 YYEEEE come from the germline V gene.